This T cell receptor beta chain is from a study of cytomegalovirus exposure and HLA in healthy donors. On the study more broadly: Within the Caucasian-associated ancestry cluster were roughly 81% of the roughly 360 genotyped donors. Study findings and constraints: In a later analysis, a missense DCLRE1C variant was linked to TCR beta V- and J-gene trimming. What was likely a sequencing artifact was a cluster of highly shared sequence variants. Earlier findings revealed that most TCR beta V segments proved productive either about 90% or about 30% of the time.

Vbeta (60) and Jbeta (13) primers were used in the PCR. Only in-frame clones appear in the TCRdb table, and some are missing; sequencing was by immunoSEQ multiplex PCR. The table records 70,000 or so clones, roughly nine tenths of them present only once. For this clone: The target antigen is unknown.

This receptor was obtained from a woman in her 30s in good health and CMV-seropositive. Sequencing input: PBMCs.

This chain's CDR3 is CASSLSGNSPLHF. In DNA form, the CDR3 reads TGTGCCAGCAGTCTTTCAGGGAATTCACCCCTCCACTTT. The genes are TRBV11-2 and TRBJ1-6; TRBD1 might be the D (5 bases). V was trimmed by 6 bases and J by 7 bases, leaving 10 bases between them. The CDR3 is 13 amino acids. Germline loops: CDR1 SGHAT, CDR2 FQNNGV.